These 25 T cell receptor beta chains were all obtained from the same sample, sequenced in a study of T cell changes during pregnancy in multiple sclerosis. Data came from immunoSEQ multiplex PCR; TCRdb stores just in-frame clones and leaves some out. Of some 80,000 clones listed, approximately 90% were seen once; the top ten hold under 1.5%. Material: peripheral blood, obtained before pregnancy. The source of these receptors is a female donor with multiple sclerosis, enrolled in a pregnancy study.

The chain has TRBV9 and TRBJ2-7; 7 positions match TRBD2. The V gene's germline CDR1 is SGDLS and CDR2 YYNGEE. The CDR3 length is 14 residues. V dropped 2 bases and J dropped 2; count of bases not matched to a gene: 4. The CDR3 DNA sequence: TGTGCCAGCAGCGTGGGCGGGGGTACCTACGAGCAGTACTTC. Residues: CASSVGGGTYEQYF.

The chain couples TRBV9 to TRBJ2-2, with D possibly matching TRBD1 (6 bases). Germline V lookup: CDR1 SGDLS, CDR2 YYNGEE. The CDR3 contains 16 residues. Trimming shortened V by 0 bases and J by 4 bases, and 13 bases separated the two germline ends. The CDR3 DNA reads TGTGCCAGCAGCGTAGGTAACAGGGCTGTCACCGGGGAGCTGTTTTTT. Amino acid sequence: CASSVGNRAVTGELFF. The whole variable domain, filled in from reference TRBV9 and TRBJ2-2, reads DSGVTQTPKHLITATGQRVTLRCSPRSGDLSVYWYQQSLDQGLQFLIQYYNGEERAKGNILERFSAQQFPDLHSELNLSSLELGDSALYFCASSVGNRAVTGELFFGEGSRLTVL.

This clone was seen a handful of times. The genes are TRBV5-4 and TRBJ1-1, with TRBD1 matching over 8 bases. Per germline, CDR1 SGHNT and CDR2 YYREEE (reference sequence). The CDR3 is 14 amino acids. The V and J ends lost 4 bases and 0 bases, in that order; junction bases with no gene match: 2. CDR3 in DNA: TGTGCCAGCAGCGGGGACAGGCTGAACACTGAAGCTTTCTTT. This translates into CASSGDRLNTEAFF.

The chain combines TRBV9 with TRBJ2-6; D may be TRBD2 (5 bases). V lost 0 bases, J lost 1 base, and 8 bases lay in between. CDR1 is SGDLS, CDR2 YYNGEE, per germline. The CDR3 contains 16 residues. The CDR3 coding sequence is TGTGCCAGCAGCGTAGTTGGAGGTTCTGGGGCCAACGTCCTGACTTTC. Encoded protein: CASSVVGGSGANVLTF.

Here the CDR3 DNA reads TGTGCCAGCAGCGTAGCGGGGGGCGACTACAATGAGCAGTTCTTC. Its protein product is CASSVAGGDYNEQFF. The chain has TRBV9 and TRBJ2-1; a possible D gene is TRBD2 (7 bases). Germline V gene lookup returns CDR1 SGDLS and CDR2 YYNGEE. The V and J ends lost 0 bases and 3 bases respectively, with 10 bases between them. The CDR3 covers 15 residues.

This chain connects TRBV5-1 to TRBJ2-7, with 8 nucleotides matching TRBD2. V gave up 4 bases and J gave up 2 bases; unmatched junction bases: 8. The CDR3 loop spans 15 amino acids. The germline gives CDR1 SGHRS, CDR2 YFSETQ. The CDR3 nucleotides read TGCGCCAGCAGCCCGGGGTTAGCGGGGCCCTACGAGCAGTACTTC. As protein: CASSPGLAGPYEQYF.

The chain carries TRBV10-3 and TRBJ2-7; 9 nucleotides align to TRBD1. The CDR3 consists of 15 residues. Trimming cost V 5 bases and J 7 bases; bases outside gene matches: 12. CDR1 ENHRY and CDR2 SYGVKD come from the germline V gene. The CDR3, as DNA: TGTGCCATCAGTCCGACAGGGGGGATAGGGGATGAGCAGTACTTC. Translating it yields CAISPTGGIGDEQYF.

Written as DNA, the CDR3 is TGCGCCAGCAGTTACTACCAGGGGGCTGGGGCCAACGTCCTGACTTTC. It translates to CASSYYQGAGANVLTF. The rearrangement links TRBV5-1 to TRBJ2-6; TRBD1 matches at 7 bases. In germline, CDR1 is SGHRS, CDR2 YFSETQ. The junction had 7 bases not matched to a gene; V was cut back by 5 bases and J by 2 bases. The CDR3 is 16 amino acids.

This chain connects TRBV29-1 to TRBJ2-3; TRBD2 agrees at 12 bases. The junction had 4 bases not matched to a gene; V was cut back by 5 bases and J by 4 bases. Per germline, CDR1 SQVTM and CDR2 ANQGSEA. The CDR3 loop spans 14 amino acids. The CDR3 reads CSVKTSGGADTQYF. For the CDR3, the DNA is TGCAGCGTTAAGACTAGCGGGGGCGCAGATACGCAGTATTTT.

This clone came up a few times. This chain links TRBV7-2 with TRBJ1-1; D remains ambiguous. Germline lookup yields CDR1 SGHTA and CDR2 FQGNSA. V lost 5 bases to trimming and J lost 6 bases, with 10 bases between them. The CDR3 runs 12 residues. The CDR3 is CASSTPGAEAFF. The CDR3 bases are TGTGCCAGCAGCACCCCGGGAGCTGAAGCTTTCTTT.

The chain recombines TRBV9 with TRBJ2-3, with D possibly TRBD2 on 6 matching bases. The germline V and J ends were trimmed by 3 bases and 6 bases, with 14 bases remaining between them. The V gene's germline CDR1 is SGDLS and CDR2 YYNGEE. This CDR3 spans 14 amino acids. The CDR3 loop is CASSDGTEPDTQYF. CDR3 DNA sequence: TGTGCCAGCAGCGACGGGACTGAGCCGGATACGCAGTATTTT.

The chain carries TRBV7-3 and TRBJ2-5; tentatively, D is TRBD2 (7 bases). Germline values: CDR1 SGHTA, CDR2 FQGTGA. The length of the CDR3 is 17 residues. The V end lost 1 base, the J end lost 0 bases, and 15 bases lay between the germline ends. The CDR3 reads CASSLRKGGPYQETQYF. In nucleotides, the CDR3 is TGTGCCAGCAGCTTAAGGAAGGGGGGGCCCTACCAAGAGACCCAGTACTTC. The entire variable domain, with the rest obtained from reference TRBV7-3 and TRBJ2-5, is as follows: GAGVSQTPSNKVTEKGKYVELRCDPISGHTALYWYRQSLGQGPEFLIYFQGTGAADDSGLPNDRFFAVRPEGSVSTLKIQRTERGDSAVYLCASSLRKGGPYQETQYFGPGTRLLVL.

The rearrangement uses TRBV21-1 and TRBJ2-5; the table gives TRBD2 as D, unverified against the DNA. TRBV21-1 is a known pseudogene. The CDR3 sequence is 14 residues long. CDR3 sequence (DNA): TGTGCCAGCAGCTCCCCGGGACTGGCATGGCCCCAGTACTTC. Its translation: CASSSPGLAWPQYF.

The V gene is TRBV6-1, the J gene TRBJ2-7; no definite D call. The CDR3 is made up of 12 amino acids. The germline CDR1 and CDR2 sequences are MNHNS and SASEGT. Trimming cost V 2 bases and J 6 bases, with 8 bases left between them. The CDR3, as DNA: TGTGCCAGCAGTGAATATCGGAGCGAGCAGTACTTC. It is translated as CASSEYRSEQYF.

The rearrangement links TRBV18 to TRBJ2-2, with D possibly being TRBD1 (5 bases). Germline lookup yields CDR1 KGHSH and CDR2 LQKENI. V was pared by 6 bases and J by 1 base, with 12 bases between. The length of the CDR3 is 15 residues. This CDR3 reads CASSLKQENTGELFF. The CDR3 region has the DNA TGTGCCAGCTCCTTAAAACAGGAGAACACCGGGGAGCTGTTTTTT.

The CDR3 nucleotides are TGTGCCAGCAGTGAGAAAGCAAGTGATAGTGCCGGGGAGCTGTTTTTT. It specifies CASSEKASDSAGELFF. The J gene is TRBJ2-2, the V gene TRBV6-4; D is uncertain. The ends were cut back, 3 bases at V and 6 bases at J, with 17 bases in the middle. CDR1 MRHNA and CDR2 SNTAGT come from the germline V gene. CDR3 length equals 16 residues.

This clone was picked up one time. This rearrangement joins TRBV10-3 to TRBJ2-5, with a possible D match to TRBD1 (6 bases). Germline-derived CDR1 and CDR2 are ENHRY and SYGVKD. Between the trimmed V and J ends, which lost 8 bases and 5 bases, there was a span of 15 bases. The CDR3 is 13 amino acids. The CDR3 sequence: CAIGRGQGETQYF. CDR3 nucleotide sequence: TGTGCCATCGGCCGAGGGCAGGGGGAGACCCAGTACTTC.

This chain connects TRBV7-3 to TRBJ2-2; a weak D match, TRBD2 (5 bases). The CDR3 length is 16 residues. Germline assignment: CDR1 SGHTA and CDR2 FQGTGA. Between the trimmed V and J ends, which lost 1 base and 3 bases, there was a span of 12 bases. DNA for the CDR3: TGTGCCAGCAGCTTAAATGGCGGACTCGACACCGGGGAGCTGTTTTTT. It yields the protein CASSLNGGLDTGELFF.

The gene calls are TRBV6-1 and TRBJ2-1, with 7 bases fitting TRBD2. The CDR3 is made up of 15 amino acids. V shed 4 bases, J shed 0 bases, and the junction held 3 bases outside the gene matches. Germline V gene data show CDR1 as MNHNS and CDR2 as SASEGT. The CDR3 DNA follows: TGTGCCAGCAGTGTAGCGGGCAGCTCCTACAATGAGCAGTTCTTC. Its translation is CASSVAGSSYNEQFF.

This sequence joins TRBV5-1 and TRBJ2-1; D possibly corresponds to TRBD1 (6 bases). V was shortened by 3 bases and J by 7 bases, with 11 bases between the two germline ends. The length of the CDR3 is 13 residues. Germline values: CDR1 SGHRS, CDR2 YFSETQ. The chain's CDR3 is CASSWGHPNEQFF. CDR3 DNA sequence: TGCGCCAGCAGCTGGGGACACCCGAATGAGCAGTTCTTC.

The chain carries TRBV6-5 and TRBJ2-4; the match to TRBD1 covers 8 bases. There are 14 residues in the CDR3. Germline CDR1 reads MNHEY; CDR2 reads SVGAGI. After removal of 8 bases from V and 1 base from J, the junction contained 4 bases not matched to a gene. CDR3 bases: TGTGCCAGCGGAAGACAGGGGGCCAAAAACATTCAGTACTTC. Its translation: CASGRQGAKNIQYF.

This chain links TRBV15 with TRBJ1-5; D remains ambiguous. CDR1 and CDR2 from the germline V gene are LNHNV and YYDKDF (reference sequence). CDR3 length: 15 amino acids. The V gene lost 6 bases and the J gene lost 0 bases, with 12 bases spanning the gap. DNA for the CDR3: TGTGCCACCAGGATAAGCGGTGATAGCAATCAGCCCCAGCATTTT. Translation gives CATRISGDSNQPQHF.

The chain joins TRBV5-1 to TRBJ2-7; 9 bases fit TRBD1. V lost 4 bases to trimming and J lost 3 bases; unmatched junction nucleotides: 2. The CDR3 covers 13 residues. Germline V CDR1 and CDR2: SGHRS, YFSETQ. The CDR3 reads CASSRGQGYEQYF. In nucleotides, the CDR3 is TGCGCCAGCAGCCGGGGACAGGGCTACGAGCAGTACTTC.

This rearrangement joins TRBV19 to TRBJ1-6, with 8 bases identical to TRBD1. CDR3 size: 16 residues. With V trimmed by 1 base and J by 10 bases, 9 bases remained unmatched. CDR1 and CDR2 from the germline V gene are LNHDA and SQIVND (reference sequence). The CDR3 DNA follows: TGTGCCAGTAGTATAGGGGTCGGGACAGGCTCCTCACCCCTCCACTTT. As protein: CASSIGVGTGSSPLHF.

The chain carries TRBV6-1 and TRBJ2-7; D is possibly TRBD2 (6 bases). The germline V gene has CDR1 MNHNS and CDR2 SASEGT. V lost 3 bases and J lost 5, with 14 bases in between. The CDR3 contains 14 residues. In DNA, the CDR3 is TGTGCCAGCAGTGAGGGACTTGATTTCCACGAGCAGTACTTC. Translating it yields CASSEGLDFHEQYF.